The next 24 T cell receptor beta chains were all read from a single sample in a study of blood T cell repertoires in COVID-19. Assay used: immunoSEQ multiplex PCR; TCRdb lists only in-frame clones, some missing. The sample includes a few hundred thousand clones, approximately 91% seen only once; the top ten take 0.85% to 0.95%. The sample comprised peripheral blood. These receptors all stem from a woman in her thirties or forties who had recovered from COVID-19.

The chain recombines TRBV21-1 with TRBJ2-3; TRBD1 is taken as the D call from the table, unchecked against the DNA. TRBV21-1 is a pseudogene segment. This CDR3 comprises 16 residues. This chain's CDR3 is CASSIARQVGTDTQYF. DNA for the CDR3: TGTGCCAGCAGCATAGCGAGACAGGTAGGCACAGATACGCAGTATTTT.

The chain uses TRBV27 and TRBJ2-1; 12 bases line up with TRBD2. Trimming removed 8 bases from V and 1 base from J; junction bases left unmatched: 6. This CDR3 contains 16 residues. Germline V gene sequence: CDR1 MNHEY, CDR2 SMNVEV (reference sequence). In nucleotides, the CDR3 is TGTGCCAGCTTTCAACTAGCGGGAGGATCCTACAATGAGCAGTTCTTC. Translating it yields CASFQLAGGSYNEQFF.

V gene TRBV4-2 combines with J gene TRBJ1-4, with 7 bases matching TRBD1. The length of the CDR3 is 18 residues. Trimming cost V 0 bases and J 6 bases; bases outside gene matches: 13. CDR1 is LGHNA and CDR2 is YNFKEQ in the germline V gene. This CDR3 is CASSQDGPTRGAHEKLFF. CDR3 sequence (DNA): TGTGCCAGCAGCCAAGATGGACCAACCAGGGGGGCCCATGAAAAACTGTTTTTT.

The V gene is TRBV9, the J gene TRBJ2-1; 11 nucleotides align to TRBD2. This CDR3 has 19 amino acids. V shed 3 bases, J shed 5 bases, and the junction held 16 bases outside the gene matches. The germline V gene encodes CDR1 SGDLS and CDR2 YYNGEE. The CDR3 sequence: CASSARTSRLAGWDNEQFF. CDR3 DNA sequence: TGTGCCAGCAGCGCACGCACCTCGAGACTAGCGGGATGGGACAATGAGCAGTTCTTC.

The chain uses TRBV27 and TRBJ2-7, with TRBD2 matching over 14 bases. With V trimmed by 0 bases and J by 7 bases, 5 bases remained unmatched. This CDR3 spans 16 amino acids. Germline V gives CDR1 MNHEY, CDR2 SMNVEV (reference sequence). CDR3 bases: TGTGCCAGCAGTTTATCCCCGACTAGCGGGAGGGGTGAGCAGTACTTC. Translated, it gives CASSLSPTSGRGEQYF.

The rearrangement joins TRBV2 to TRBJ2-5; TRBD2 matches at 9 bases. From germline, CDR1 is SNHLY and CDR2 FYNNEI. This CDR3 region has 16 residues. The V segment lost 4 bases and the J segment 1 base; nucleotides outside the gene matches: 7. CDR3 in DNA: TGTGCCAGCAGTGCCGGGACTAGCTCGATCCAAGAGACCCAGTACTTC. Translation: CASSAGTSSIQETQYF.

This chain joins TRBV25-1 and TRBJ2-2, with D unclear. The V and J ends lost 3 bases and 1 base respectively, with 6 bases between them. Per germline, CDR1 MGHDK and CDR2 SYGVNS. This CDR3 is 14 amino acids long. The DNA for the CDR3 is TGTGCCAGCAGTGATTATAAGAACACCGGGGAGCTGTTTTTT. Translating it yields CASSDYKNTGELFF.

V usage is TRBV18 and J usage is TRBJ2-7; 7 bases fit TRBD2. CDR3 length equals 11 residues. Germline V CDR1 and CDR2: KGHSH, LQKENI. Trimming took 8 bases from V and 5 from J; bases not matched to a gene: 3. The CDR3: CASKLANEQYF. CDR3 DNA: TGTGCCAGCAAACTAGCGAACGAGCAGTACTTC.

The chain recombines TRBV30 with TRBJ2-5, with D tentatively TRBD2 (5 bases). This CDR3 has 14 residues. Trimming removed 3 bases at V and 3 bases at J, with 14 bases between. Germline CDR1 is GTSNPN and CDR2 is SVGIG (reference sequence). CDR3 protein: CAWSPSWGEETQYF. The CDR3 DNA is TGTGCCTGGAGCCCCTCCTGGGGAGAAGAGACCCAGTACTTC. Together with reference TRBV30 and TRBJ2-5, the CDR3 gives the full variable domain: SQTIHQWPATLVQPVGSPLSLECTVEGTSNPNLYWYRQAAGRGLQLLFYSVGIGQISSEVPQNLSASRPQDRQFILSSKKLLLSDSGFYLCAWSPSWGEETQYFGPGTRLLVL.

The genes are TRBV10-3 and TRBJ2-1, with D tentatively TRBD2 (5 bases). V shed 5 bases and J shed 1 base, with 18 bases lying between them. Per the germline V gene, CDR1 is ENHRY and CDR2 is SYGVKD. The CDR3 runs to 17 residues. The CDR3 DNA is TGTGCCATCAGTCTCTCCGAGCGGCGCTTATCCTACAATGAGCAGTTCTTC. This encodes CAISLSERRLSYNEQFF.

This clone appeared a few times. This sample also contains other DNA sequences that code for the same CDR3. This rearrangement joins TRBV9 to TRBJ2-1; TRBD2 aligns across 10 bases. CDR3 size: 15 residues. Per the germline V gene, CDR1 is SGDLS and CDR2 is YYNGEE. With 3 bases clipped from V and 1 base from J, the junction kept 1 base outside the gene matches. The CDR3 spells CASSELAGSYNEQFF. The CDR3 coding sequence is TGTGCCAGCAGCGAACTAGCGGGGTCCTACAATGAGCAGTTCTTC.

This rearrangement joins TRBV12-3 or TRBV12-4 to TRBJ1-2; D call uncertain. This CDR3 region has 13 residues. Trimming left V 6 bases short and J 4 bases short, with 12 bases between. The chain's CDR3 is CASSPPGPYGYTF. CDR3 nucleotides: TGTGCCAGCAGCCCTCCGGGTCCCTATGGCTACACCTTC.

J is TRBJ2-1 and V is TRBV19, with TRBD2 matching over 10 bases. The ends lost 5 bases at V and 2 bases at J; junction bases unmatched: 3. The CDR3 covers 15 residues. CDR1 and CDR2 (germline): LNHDA, SQIVND (reference sequence). CDR3 sequence: CASSWGLAPYNEQFF. The DNA of the CDR3 is TGTGCCAGTAGTTGGGGACTAGCGCCCTACAATGAGCAGTTCTTC. The full variable domain, completed using reference TRBV19 and TRBJ2-1, is DGGITQSPKYLFRKEGQNVTLSCEQNLNHDAMYWYRQDPGQGLRLIYYSQIVNDFQKGDIAEGYSVSREKKESFPLTVTSAQKNPTAFYLCASSWGLAPYNEQFFGPGTRLTVL.

The chain combines TRBV5-6 with TRBJ2-1; tentative D call: TRBD1 (6 bases). The CDR3 loop spans 14 amino acids. CDR1 is SGHDT and CDR2 is YYEEEE in the germline V gene. Between the trimmed V and J ends, which lost 5 bases and 7 bases, there was a span of 16 bases. The CDR3 DNA follows: TGTGCCAGCAGTCCCCCCGGACAGCCTAATGAGCAGTTCTTC. Its protein product is CASSPPGQPNEQFF.

Only a few counts were recorded for this clone. The genes are TRBV25-1 and TRBJ2-1; 9 bases map to TRBD1. Per germline, CDR1 MGHDK and CDR2 SYGVNS. The CDR3 has 17 residues. After removal of 7 bases from V and 3 bases from J, the junction contained 13 bases not matched to a gene. For the CDR3, the DNA is TGTGCCAGCACTACCCTATCCCCGGACAGGGGCTACAATGAGCAGTTCTTC. Amino acid sequence: CASTTLSPDRGYNEQFF.

This clone has more than one count but fewer than ten. This rearrangement joins TRBV4-1 to TRBJ2-2; 11 bases map to TRBD2. The junction had 11 bases not matched to a gene; V was cut back by 1 base and J by 10 bases. The CDR3 has 17 residues. The germline gives CDR1 MGHRA, CDR2 YSYEKL. The CDR3 DNA follows: TGCGCCAGCAGCCAAGTTAGGACTAGCGGGTCGGGGGTGGAGCTGTTTTTT. Translation gives CASSQVRTSGSGVELFF.

The chain links TRBV19 to TRBJ1-2; D possibly corresponds to TRBD1 (6 bases). Trimming removed 1 base from V and 2 bases from J, with 11 bases in between. This CDR3 is 15 amino acids long. Germline-derived CDR1 and CDR2 are LNHDA and SQIVND (reference sequence). This chain's CDR3 is CASSIARDTNYGYTF. The CDR3 DNA reads TGTGCCAGTAGTATAGCCCGGGACACCAACTATGGCTACACCTTC.

The V call is TRBV7-2, the J call TRBJ2-3; unclear D gene. With 5 bases removed from V and 2 bases from J, the gap between germline ends came to 5 bases. Germline assignment: CDR1 SGHTA and CDR2 FQGNSA. This CDR3 region has 12 residues. The chain's CDR3 is CASSPFTDTQYF. CDR3 DNA sequence: TGTGCCAGCAGCCCGTTCACAGATACGCAGTATTTT.

This sequence joins TRBV18 and TRBJ2-1, with TRBD2 as a possible D gene (6 bases). CDR1 and CDR2 (germline): KGHSH, LQKENI. The CDR3 covers 17 residues. Trimming cost V 0 bases and J 4 bases, with 16 bases left between them. Written as DNA, the CDR3 is TGTGCCAGCTCACCACCGGTGGCGGGAACTAGATACAATGAGCAGTTCTTC. Translation gives CASSPPVAGTRYNEQFF.

The chain combines TRBV12-2 with TRBJ2-3; TRBD1 reflects the table's D call only, with no check against the DNA. TRBV12-2 is recorded as a pseudogene. This CDR3 contains 15 residues. CDR3 protein: CASRTNRGLADTQYF. Written as DNA, the CDR3 is TGTGCAAGTCGCACCAACAGGGGGCTCGCAGATACGCAGTATTTT.

The chain has TRBV28 and TRBJ1-5; D not certain. The CDR3 is made up of 15 amino acids. Between the trimmed V and J ends, which lost 5 bases and 4 bases, there was a span of 15 bases. Germline lookup yields CDR1 MDHEN and CDR2 SYDVKM. The DNA of the CDR3 is TGTGCCAGCAGTCCGGCGGAATTCGGAAATCAGCCCCAGCATTTT. It codes for CASSPAEFGNQPQHF.

V usage is TRBV3-1 (or the pseudogene TRBV3-2) and J usage is TRBJ2-5, with 15 bases aligning to TRBD2. The CDR3 length is 16 residues. With 4 bases clipped from V and 3 bases from J, the junction kept 3 bases outside the gene matches. The V gene's germline CDR1 is LGHDT and CDR2 YNNKEL (reference sequence). CDR3 in DNA: TGTGCCAGCAGCCGGGGACTAGCGGGAGGAGAAGAGACCCAGTACTTC. Protein: CASSRGLAGGEETQYF.

The chain links TRBV10-3 to TRBJ2-1, with D possibly matching TRBD2 (7 bases). The CDR3 is 17 amino acids. The V gene lost 2 bases and the J gene lost 3 bases, with 17 bases spanning the gap. Germline loops: CDR1 ENHRY, CDR2 SYGVKD. CDR3 loop: CAISEIDRGANYNEQFF. In nucleotides, the CDR3 is TGTGCCATCAGTGAGATTGATCGGGGGGCTAACTACAATGAGCAGTTCTTC.

The chain has TRBV11-2 and TRBJ2-5; 11 nucleotides match TRBD2. V trimming: 1 base; J trimming: 4 bases; junction bases outside the gene matches: 11. From germline, CDR1 is SGHAT and CDR2 FQNNGV. This CDR3 has 18 amino acids. The CDR3 loop reads CASSLGGSGTSGLETQYF. The CDR3 coding sequence is TGTGCCAGCAGCTTAGGGGGTAGCGGGACTAGCGGCCTAGAGACCCAGTACTTC.